This T cell receptor beta chain was captured by sequencing in a study of vaccination and CD4 T cells after COVID-19 (dated by TCRdb to between 2021 and 2024). Study-level background: SARS-CoV-2 positivity had been established in the convalescent patients by nasal swab PCR, and mild disease was recorded in several of these patients and severe disease in one. Post-vaccine blood samples were collected a median of about 69 days after the second vaccine dose, ranging from about 13 to 250 days. The convalescent cohort comprised six males and four females, including two Hispanic individuals, seven Caucasians, two Asians and one multiracial person. As controls, cultures received a CEFX viral epitope pool (the positive control), an HIV-1 Nef peptide pool (the negative control), or no peptide at all. Post-COVID blood samples from convalescent patients were collected a median of roughly 100 days after diagnosis, with a range of roughly 35 to 161 days. Overlapping spike peptide pools from SARS-CoV-2 and from the common cold coronaviruses HCoV-NL63, HCoV-OC43 and HCoV-229E were used as culture stimuli. Each participant got two doses of either the Pfizer-BioNTech BNT162b2 vaccine (n=8) or the Moderna mRNA-1273 vaccine (n=2). The spike-specific CD4+ TCR repertoire was compared before and after mRNA vaccination in fewer than eleven COVID-19 convalescent patients and a handful of infection-naive healthy vaccine recipients. Overall results and qualifications from the work: Nearly all vaccine-specific clones in convalescent patients (304 of 307) were mono-reactive for SARS-CoV-2 spike rather than cross-reactive with common cold coronaviruses. Among the post-vaccine SARS-CoV-2-reactive clones in convalescent patients, a median approximately 90% showed up only after vaccination, which suggests vaccine-specific priming. Although the median number of SARS-CoV-2-reactive clonotypes went up from more than 20 after infection to some 37 after vaccination, the increase was not significant. The number of convalescent patients in the study was relatively small, and the study did not examine early timepoints following natural infection.

Libraries came from PCR. At the Johns Hopkins FTIC core, DNA from the cultured CD4+ T cells underwent TCR sequencing with the Oncomine TCR Beta short-read assay. Genomic DNA was extracted from the cultured CD4+ T cells with the QIAamp micro DNA kit. Oncomine TCR Beta libraries made from cultured CD4+ T cells were pooled using unique dual indexes and sequenced on an Illumina iSeq 100. In the paper's pipeline: Non-productive sequences were removed, and CDR3s that did not start with C, did not end with F or W, or were shorter than 7 amino acids were discarded. The MANAFEST web application identified antigen-specific clonotypes by comparing peptide-stimulated wells against reference wells and other culture wells. To be called positive, a clone needed an FDR below 0.05, an odds ratio above 5, and a productive frequency above 0.1% in at least two of three replicate wells. A clonotype was classed as cross-reactive if the clonotype showed significant expansion both in SARS-CoV-2 spike wells and in at least one common cold coronavirus spike condition. Similarity between CDR3 sequences was evaluated in R version 3.6.1 using Levenshtein distances (stringdist) and unrooted phylogenetic trees (ape). TCRdb applied fastp at Q25 and MiXCR to the public reads, then kept only in-frame beta chains. A single entry per CDR3 protein holds the most common genes and DNA from its merged rows. TCRdb's processing, not the authors' own work, is the source of the V and J calls. This sample gives several thousand distinct CDR3 sequences in total; roughly three fifths of them show up just once. Around 12% of the sample is held by the ten biggest clonotypes.

The sample's treatment or condition label, in plain terms: roughly ten-day PBMC culture with coronavirus spike peptide pools or control peptides (ViraFEST assay). The ViraFEST assay was used in the study, in which antigen-specific T cells were expanded with peptide pools and expanded clonotypes were subsequently identified by TCR sequencing. The positive SARS-CoV-2 PCR tests of the convalescent patients were dated from March to December 2020, before the Alpha, Beta and Delta variants emerged in the United States. Each well held 1.5 million to 2.5 million PBMCs cultured with roughly 10 ug/ml peptide pools in IMDM containing 5% human AB serum and 7.5 to 10 IU/ml IL-2. On days 3 and 7, half of the culture medium was replaced with fresh IL-2-containing medium. Once the cells had been in culture for roughly 10 days, the EasySep CD4+ T cell isolation kit was used to isolate CD4+ T cells by negative selection. Ficoll-Paque Plus gradient centrifugation was used to isolate PBMCs from whole blood, and the isolated PBMCs were then either used fresh or cryopreserved at -140C. In general, triplicate wells were set up for every culture condition.

As concerns this clonotype: The antigen it recognizes is unknown. Within one base of it there is no much larger clone, and no base qualities were kept.

From its cysteine to its phenylalanine, the CDR3 spans 16 amino acids. Only the CDR3 part of the read is kept: 48 bases, read in frame from the first base. The germline V gene specifies MNHNS as CDR1 and SASEGT as CDR2. The junction shows trimming of 6 bases on V and 10 bases on J, plus 22 bases between the germline ends. This chain is built from TRBV6-1 and TRBJ1-6; a tentative D match to TRBD1 spans 6 bases. This TCR came from a human donor with COVID-19. The material was cultured CD4+ T cells from blood, obtained after SARS-CoV-2 vaccination. The base sequence is TGTGCCAGCAGCGTACAGGGTTATGGCAAGGAATCACCCCTCCACTTT. This sequence encodes CASSVQGYGKESPLHF.